The 29 T cell receptor beta chains below were found in one sample sequenced in a study of CD8+ T cells in alopecia areata. RNA was isolated and reverse transcribed to cDNA, the sequencing template. The protocol was immunoSEQ multiplex PCR, while the TCRdb copy is restricted to in-frame clones and leaves out a portion. Of some 120,000 clones listed, 60% to 65% are singletons. This sample's treatment: oral pan-JAK inhibitor, 5-10 mg twice daily. Specimen: CD4+ T cells sorted from blood, collected at week 4, from a patient treated with tofacitinib. The receptors come from a human donor with alopecia areata.

The rearrangement uses TRBV19 and TRBJ1-1; the D gene is possibly TRBD1 (5 bases). Trimming cost V 10 bases and J 0 bases, with 15 bases left between them. Germline loops: CDR1 LNHDA, CDR2 SQIVND (reference sequence). The CDR3 loop spans 14 amino acids. The CDR3 protein is CATTGTLMNTEAFF. CDR3 DNA: TGTGCCACGACCGGGACTCTCATGAACACTGAAGCTTTCTTT.

The sample holds one count of this clone. This rearrangement joins TRBV6-6 to TRBJ1-2; a weak D match, TRBD1 (6 bases). Trimming left V 2 bases short and J 5 bases short, with 15 bases between. CDR1 MNHNY and CDR2 SVGAGI come from the germline V gene (reference sequence). There are 15 residues in the CDR3. The CDR3 protein is CASSYDRTDYYGYTF. The CDR3 coding sequence is TGTGCCAGCAGTTACGACCGGACAGATTATTATGGCTACACCTTC.

The V gene is TRBV30, the J gene TRBJ1-2; D ambiguous. This CDR3 spans 11 amino acids. Germline CDR1 and CDR2: GTSNPN and SVGIG (reference sequence). Trimming took 0 bases from V and 4 from J, leaving 3 bases between them. The CDR3 nucleotides are TGTGCCTGGAGTGTTAGCTATGGCTACACCTTC. Protein: CAWSVSYGYTF. Drawing the rest from reference TRBV30 and TRBJ1-2, the complete variable domain is SQTIHQWPATLVQPVGSPLSLECTVEGTSNPNLYWYRQAAGRGLQLLFYSVGIGQISSEVPQNLSASRPQDRQFILSSKKLLLSDSGFYLCAWSVSYGYTFGSGTRLTVV.

This clone was seen only a few times. Other DNA sequences in the same sample also yield this CDR3. The CDR3: CASSREGQGDQPQHF. CDR3 in DNA: TGTGCCAGCAGTCGGGAAGGGCAGGGGGATCAGCCCCAGCATTTT. The chain carries TRBV7-2 and TRBJ1-5, with TRBD1 identical over 7 bases. The germline V gene has CDR1 SGHTA and CDR2 FQGNSA. This CDR3 has 15 amino acids. V was pared by 6 bases and J by 5 bases, with 10 bases of the junction left unmatched. Based on the CDR3 plus reference TRBV7-2 and TRBJ1-5, the full variable domain is GAGVSQSPSNKVTEKGKDVELRCDPISGHTALYWYRQSLGQGLEFLIYFQGNSAPDKSGLPSDRFSAERTGGSVSTLTIQRTQQEDSAVYLCASSREGQGDQPQHFGDGTRLSIL.

The genes are TRBV5-4 and TRBJ1-6; TRBD1 is a possible D gene (6 bases). The CDR3 is 15 residues long. Germline loops: CDR1 SGHNT, CDR2 YYREEE (reference sequence). V lost 5 bases, J lost 7 bases, and 16 bases lay in between. DNA for the CDR3: TGTGCCAGCAGGCCTTTGGACAGCCAAAATTCACCCCTCCACTTT. Its translation is CASRPLDSQNSPLHF.

This clone was counted a few times. The genes are TRBV7-9 and TRBJ2-2, with a possible D match to TRBD1 (6 bases). With 7 bases removed from V and 7 bases from J, the gap between germline ends came to 19 bases. The CDR3 covers 15 residues. Per the germline V gene, CDR1 is SEHNR and CDR2 is FQNEAQ (reference sequence). CDR3: CASTFGQRTHGELFF. CDR3 DNA sequence: TGTGCCAGCACTTTTGGACAGAGAACCCACGGGGAGCTGTTTTTT.

This clone was found a few times. The chain couples TRBV28 to TRBJ2-3; a weak D match, TRBD1 (5 bases). Per germline, CDR1 MDHEN and CDR2 SYDVKM. The CDR3 has 15 amino acids. V gave up 5 bases and J gave up 4 bases, with 16 bases separating them. The DNA for the CDR3 is TGTGCCAGCAGTACGTATCAGGGCATCTCAGATACGCAGTATTTT. Residues: CASSTYQGISDTQYF.

The chain joins TRBV29-1 to TRBJ2-5; D might be TRBD1 or TRBD2, each matching 6 bases. Germline V gene data show CDR1 as SQVTM and CDR2 as ANQGSEA. The CDR3 runs to 15 residues. V dropped 7 bases and J dropped 0 bases, with 18 bases sitting between them. CDR3 amino acids: CSGVLGGHHQETQYF. The CDR3 DNA reads TGCAGCGGTGTCCTCGGGGGACATCACCAAGAGACCCAGTACTTC. Full variable domain (outside the CDR3, taken from reference TRBV29-1 and TRBJ2-5): SAVISQKPSRDICQRGTSLTIQCQVDSQVTMMFWYRQQPGQSLTLIATANQGSEATYESGFVIDKFPISRPNLTFSTLTVSNMSPEDSSIYLCSGVLGGHHQETQYFGPGTRLLVL.

This clone has just a few counts. This sequence joins TRBV30 and TRBJ1-5; D might be TRBD1 (5 bases). This CDR3 is 13 amino acids long. Trimming shortened V by 3 bases and J by 4 bases, and 10 bases separated the two germline ends. The germline V gene has CDR1 GTSNPN and CDR2 SVGIG (reference sequence). The CDR3 DNA reads as TGTGCCTGGAGGGCAAACAGGAATCAGCCCCAGCATTTT. Its translation: CAWRANRNQPQHF.

The chain links TRBV5-4 to TRBJ2-4, with D perhaps matching TRBD1 or TRBD2 (6 bases each). The CDR3 runs to 16 residues. Germline V gene sequence: CDR1 SGHNT, CDR2 YYREEE (reference sequence). V gave up 4 bases and J gave up 2 bases, with 16 bases separating them. As DNA, the CDR3 is TGTGCCAGCAGCGAGGACGGGGGCGGCACCAAAAACATTCAGTACTTC. Its translation: CASSEDGGGTKNIQYF.

The V gene is TRBV6-5, the J gene TRBJ1-5; D remains unclear. Trimming pared 5 bases from V and 4 bases from J, leaving 6 bases between. CDR1 MNHEY and CDR2 SVGAGI come from the germline V gene. The CDR3 consists of 12 residues. CDR3 sequence: CASSDGNQPQHF. For the CDR3, the DNA is TGTGCCAGCAGTGACGGAAATCAGCCCCAGCATTTT.

This clone was detected a few times. The chain combines TRBV21-1 with TRBJ2-7; the DNA was not used to check the table's D call, TRBD2. TRBV21-1 has pseudogene status. CDR3 length: 15 residues. The CDR3 loop is CASSKAAAGGYEQYF. CDR3 coding DNA: TGTGCCAGCAGCAAAGCGGCAGCGGGGGGCTACGAGCAGTACTTC.

This clone occurred a few times. The rearrangement joins TRBV7-2 to TRBJ2-5; D unresolved. From germline, CDR1 is SGHTA and CDR2 FQGNSA. V shed 4 bases and J shed 7 bases, with 4 bases lying between them. The CDR3 has 10 residues. The CDR3 protein is CASSSRTQYF. The CDR3 nucleotides are TGTGCCAGCAGCTCTAGGACCCAGTACTTC.

Turning to this clone: The same CDR3 can be traced to other DNA sequences in this sample. V and J are TRBV30 and TRBJ2-5, with D possibly TRBD1 on 6 matching bases. V lost 2 bases to trimming and J lost 2 bases, with 9 bases between them. Per the germline V gene, CDR1 is GTSNPN and CDR2 is SVGIG (reference sequence). This CDR3 spans 13 amino acids. The CDR3 nucleotides read TGTGCCTGGAGTACGGGACAACAAGAGACCCAGTACTTC. This translates into CAWSTGQQETQYF.

V and J are TRBV30 and TRBJ2-1; no definite D call. The V end lost 2 bases, the J end lost 5 bases, and 13 bases lay between the germline ends. CDR3 length: 14 amino acids. CDR1 and CDR2 from the germline V gene are GTSNPN and SVGIG (reference sequence). CDR3 region: CAWSYQAGNNEQFF. Here the CDR3 DNA reads TGTGCCTGGAGTTATCAGGCCGGTAACAATGAGCAGTTCTTC.

The rearrangement joins TRBV9 to TRBJ2-7, with D perhaps assigned TRBD1 or TRBD2 (6 bases each). The CDR3 is 13 residues long. V lost 0 bases to trimming and J lost 9 bases, with 13 bases between them. The V gene's germline CDR1 is SGDLS and CDR2 YYNGEE. The CDR3 DNA follows: TGTGCCAGCAGCGTAGAGGGGGGATCGGGGCAGTACTTC. This translates into CASSVEGGSGQYF.

The J gene is TRBJ2-3, the V gene TRBV6-6; D remains ambiguous. Deletions cut 6 bases from V and 2 bases from J, with 18 bases between. In germline, CDR1 is MNHNY, CDR2 SVGAGI (reference sequence). The CDR3 covers 16 residues. The CDR3 sequence: CASSFTSASNTDTQYF. The CDR3 coding sequence is TGTGCCAGCAGCTTTACCTCGGCGTCTAACACAGATACGCAGTATTTT.

The chain employs TRBV7-9 and TRBJ2-5; D unclear. Looked up from germline, CDR1 is SEHNR and CDR2 is FQNEAQ (reference sequence). V gave up 4 bases and J gave up 1 base, with 1 base separating them. The CDR3 spans 11 residues. In nucleotides, the CDR3 is TGTGCCAGCAGCTCCCAAGAGACCCAGTACTTC. Amino acids: CASSSQETQYF.

V is TRBV9 and J is TRBJ1-2, with D perhaps TRBD1 (5 bases). Trimming took off 4 bases at V and 4 bases at J, with 17 bases between the two ends. CDR1 is SGDLS, CDR2 YYNGEE, per germline. The CDR3 contains 15 residues. CDR3 in DNA: TGTGCCAGCAGCCCCGGGACTGACAAGGGCTATGGCTACACCTTC. This codes for CASSPGTDKGYGYTF.

This sequence joins TRBV7-2 and TRBJ1-1, with D uncertain. The V and J ends lost 4 bases and 1 base respectively, with 10 bases between them. Germline CDR1 and CDR2: SGHTA and FQGNSA. The CDR3 runs to 14 residues. In DNA, the CDR3 is TGTGCCAGCAGCTCCAAGACACAGAACACTGAAGCTTTCTTT. As protein: CASSSKTQNTEAFF. The full variable domain, completed using reference TRBV7-2 and TRBJ1-1, is GAGVSQSPSNKVTEKGKDVELRCDPISGHTALYWYRQSLGQGLEFLIYFQGNSAPDKSGLPSDRFSAERTGGSVSTLTIQRTQQEDSAVYLCASSSKTQNTEAFFGQGTRLTVV.

CDR3 DNA: TGTGCCAGCAGACTCGGACCTGACAATGAGCAGTTCTTC. This codes for CASRLGPDNEQFF. The genes are TRBV6-6 and TRBJ2-1; D is undetermined. Germline CDR1 is MNHNY and CDR2 is SVGAGI (reference sequence). V was cut by 6 bases and J by 5 bases, with 11 bases left in between. This CDR3 is 13 amino acids long.

V usage is TRBV7-9 and J usage is TRBJ2-7, with TRBD1 matching 7 bases. With 1 base clipped from V and 3 bases from J, the junction kept 3 bases outside the gene matches. Looked up from germline, CDR1 is SEHNR and CDR2 is FQNEAQ (reference sequence). The CDR3 consists of 14 residues. In nucleotides, the CDR3 is TGTGCCAGCAGCTTAGACCGGGACAGCTACGAGCAGTACTTC. Translation gives CASSLDRDSYEQYF.

This clone was counted a few times. V gene TRBV11-2 combines with J gene TRBJ2-1; no firm D call. V dropped 3 bases and J dropped 4 bases, with 7 bases sitting between them. Germline CDR1 reads SGHAT; CDR2 reads FQNNGV. The CDR3 is 13 residues long. The CDR3 DNA sequence: TGTGCCAGCAGCTTTTCCGGTTACAATGAGCAGTTCTTC. The encoded protein is CASSFSGYNEQFF. The variable domain in full, completed from reference TRBV11-2 and TRBJ2-1, reads EAGVAQSPRYKIIEKRQSVAFWCNPISGHATLYWYQQILGQGPKLLIQFQNNGVVDDSQLPKDRFSAERLKGVDSTLKIQPAKLEDSAVYLCASSFSGYNEQFFGPGTRLTVL.

This sequence joins TRBV9 and TRBJ1-5; D remains unclear. V dropped 3 bases and J dropped 0 bases, with 7 bases sitting between them. Germline loops: CDR1 SGDLS, CDR2 YYNGEE. This CDR3 contains 14 residues. The CDR3 coding sequence is TGTGCCAGCAGCGCGACCGATAGCAATCAGCCCCAGCATTTT. This encodes CASSATDSNQPQHF.

J is TRBJ2-3 and V is TRBV7-6; D is ambiguous. The CDR3 is made up of 12 amino acids. Trimming stripped 3 bases from V and 0 bases from J, with 1 base between. CDR1 is SGHVS and CDR2 is FNYEAQ in the germline V gene. The CDR3 DNA follows: TGTGCCAGCAGCTTTAGCACAGATACGCAGTATTTT. Translation: CASSFSTDTQYF.

The chain links TRBV29-1 to TRBJ2-5; 9 bases are shared with TRBD1. The ends lost 6 bases at V and 0 bases at J; junction bases unmatched: 5. This CDR3 comprises 14 residues. Germline V gene sequence: CDR1 SQVTM, CDR2 ANQGSEA. The CDR3, as DNA: TGCAGCGTGGAACAGGGGGCGTACCAAGAGACCCAGTACTTC. Protein: CSVEQGAYQETQYF.

This clone was picked up a small number of times. The DNA of the CDR3 is TGTGCCAGCAGCCCCGACAGGAATGAAGAGACCCAGTACTTC. Translating it yields CASSPDRNEETQYF. The genes are TRBV7-3 and TRBJ2-7; the D gene is possibly TRBD1 (6 bases). The J call is doubtful: the DNA matches TRBJ2-5 better. The CDR3 length is 14 residues. Per the germline V gene, CDR1 is SGHTA and CDR2 is FQGTGA.

The V and J genes are TRBV2 and TRBJ2-5, with D tentatively TRBD1 or TRBD2 (6 bases each). This CDR3 region has 13 residues. The ends were cut back, 6 bases at V and 5 bases at J, with 13 bases in the middle. Germline lookup yields CDR1 SNHLY and CDR2 FYNNEI. CDR3 in amino acids: CASSDGGGETQYF. CDR3 coding DNA: TGTGCCAGCAGCGACGGGGGCGGGGAGACCCAGTACTTC.

The chain carries TRBV11-1 and TRBJ1-2; 9 nucleotides match TRBD1. The CDR3 has 14 residues. CDR1 and CDR2 (germline): SGHAT, FQDESV (reference sequence). V shed 5 bases and J 8 bases; nucleotides not matched to a gene: 9. The DNA for the CDR3 is TGTGCCAGCAGCCAGTCCCGGGACAGGGAAGGCTACACCTTC. The encoded protein is CASSQSRDREGYTF.